The present entry profiles one TCR beta chain with its context. Other nucleotide sequences in the sample specify the same CDR3. The method was immunoSEQ multiplex PCR; TCRdb's version includes in-frame clones alone and lacks a portion of them. The sample records 200,000 to 250,000 clones, roughly four fifths being singletons. The germline V and J ends were trimmed by 6 bases and 2 bases, with 8 bases remaining between them. CDR1 LNHDA and CDR2 SQIVND come from the germline V gene (reference sequence). The CDR3 consists of 12 residues. This sample was included in a study of blood T cell repertoires in COVID-19. For the study at large: In each case, the material was cDNA or gDNA derived from T cells, B-cell-depleted T cells, or PBMCs.

The sequence was obtained from a woman in her forties with acute or convalescent COVID-19. The sample comprised peripheral blood. The chain has TRBV19 and TRBJ2-7; TRBD2 might be the D (6 bases). CDR3 bases: TGTGCCAGTAGCTCGGGGGCCTACGAGCAGTACTTC. Its translation: CASSSGAYEQYF.